This record concerns one T cell receptor beta chain sequence. The assay was immunoSEQ multiplex PCR, and TCRdb's table has in-frame clones only and misses some. The table includes tens of thousands of clones, roughly 89% detected once. The data originate from a study of T cell changes during pregnancy in multiple sclerosis. The V end lost 0 bases, the J end lost 4 bases, and 12 bases lay between the germline ends. Germline CDR1 and CDR2: LGHNA and YSLEER. CDR3 size: 15 residues. The gene calls are TRBV4-3 and TRBJ1-2; the D is unclear. This specimen was peripheral blood, taken after pregnancy. This receptor was identified in a female donor in good health, enrolled as a control in a pregnancy study. The CDR3 region is CASSQDRRSSYGYTF. In DNA form, the CDR3 reads TGCGCCAGCAGCCAAGACAGGAGGTCGTCCTATGGCTACACCTTC.